These 10 T cell receptor beta chains were sequenced from one sample in a study of identical twins. TCRdb reanalysed the 5' RACE reads using MiXCR and keeps one entry per CDR3 protein. This sample has some 660,000 distinct CDR3 sequences, with 8.6% found just once. This sample was also put to use in a study of yellow fever vaccine responses in identical twins.

Input material: PBMCs. The receptors originated from a woman under 30 in good health.

The rearrangement joins TRBV11-2 to TRBJ2-7; 10 bases match TRBD2. This CDR3 region has 17 residues. V trimming: 4 bases; J trimming: 7 bases; junction bases outside the gene matches: 16. The germline V gene has CDR1 SGHAT and CDR2 FQNNGV. The CDR3 region has the DNA TGTGCCAGCAGCTCTCGTGGTAGCGGGAGGCTCTCGGGAGAGCAGTACTTC. Translation: CASSSRGSGRLSGEQYF.

The sample holds a few counts of this clonotype. CDR3 in amino acids: CASSEGSGRINEQFF. The CDR3 nucleotides are TGTGCCAGCAGTGAGGGTAGCGGGAGGATCAATGAGCAGTTCTTC. The chain joins TRBV25-1 to TRBJ2-1; 10 nucleotides match TRBD2. The ends lost 3 bases at V and 6 bases at J; junction bases unmatched: 5. Germline V gives CDR1 MGHDK, CDR2 SYGVNS. The CDR3 sequence is 15 residues long.

This clonotype was seen ten or more times. The V gene is TRBV5-1, the J gene TRBJ2-1; weak D call: TRBD2 (6 bases). CDR1 and CDR2 from the germline V gene are SGHRS and YFSETQ. This CDR3 is 14 amino acids long. Trimming stripped 0 bases from V and 6 bases from J, with 10 bases between. The CDR3 DNA reads TGCGCCAGCAGCTTGGACGGGAGAGGCAATGAGCAGTTCTTC. This gives the protein CASSLDGRGNEQFF.

This clonotype was recorded a few times. The chain combines TRBV4-3 with TRBJ2-1, with 8 bases aligning to TRBD1. The CDR3 contains 19 residues. In germline, CDR1 is LGHNA, CDR2 YSLEER. Losses at the gene ends were 1 base for V and 0 bases for J; bases not matched to a gene: 11. The CDR3 DNA is TGCGCCAGCAGCCAAGTGTACCCGGGACAGGAAAGCTCCTACAATGAGCAGTTCTTC. It is translated as CASSQVYPGQESSYNEQFF.

This clonotype was observed many times. The V gene is TRBV7-9, the J gene TRBJ2-7; tentative D call: TRBD1 (6 bases). The germline V gene has CDR1 SEHNR and CDR2 FQNEAQ (reference sequence). The CDR3 sequence is 14 residues long. V dropped 5 bases and J dropped 0 bases, with 11 bases sitting between them. CDR3 region: CASSQRDTSYEQYF. The CDR3 DNA follows: TGTGCCAGCAGCCAGAGGGACACCTCCTACGAGCAGTACTTC.

The V call is TRBV5-8, the J call TRBJ2-3; 9 bases line up with TRBD1. The ends lost 2 bases at V and 3 bases at J; junction bases unmatched: 7. The CDR3 is made up of 16 amino acids. Germline V gene sequence: CDR1 SGHTS, CDR2 YDEGEE. CDR3 DNA sequence: TGTGCCAGCAGCTTCGTGCCGGGACAGGGAACAGATACGCAGTATTTT. This gives the protein CASSFVPGQGTDTQYF.

This clonotype was counted many times. V is TRBV5-1 and J is TRBJ2-2; possibly TRBD2 for D (5 bases). The CDR3 contains 15 residues. The germline CDR1 and CDR2 sequences are SGHRS and YFSETQ. The V end was cut by 0 bases, the J end by 0 bases, with 6 bases between. CDR3 nucleotide sequence: TGCGCCAGCAGCTTGGGGGGAGCGAACACCGGGGAGCTGTTTTTT. Protein sequence: CASSLGGANTGELFF.

This clonotype has a handful of counts. CDR3 residues: CSAPGTVNTGELFF. The CDR3 DNA follows: TGCAGTGCCCCTGGGACGGTGAACACCGGGGAGCTGTTTTTT. The chain has TRBV20-1 and TRBJ2-2; D is perhaps TRBD1 or TRBD2 (5 bases each). The CDR3 is 14 amino acids. Between the trimmed V and J ends, which lost 6 bases and 1 base, there was a span of 12 bases. CDR1 and CDR2 from the germline V gene are DFQATT and SNEGSKA (reference sequence).

In its sample, this clonotype was seen a few times. The genes are TRBV28 and TRBJ2-3; TRBD2 matches at 10 bases. The CDR3 extends over 19 amino acids. The germline V gene has CDR1 MDHEN and CDR2 SYDVKM. The ends lost 1 base at V and 1 base at J; junction bases unmatched: 11. The DNA for the CDR3 is TGTGCCAGCAGTTTATCGCTGTCGGCTAGCGGGGGCCGCACAGATACGCAGTATTTT. It encodes CASSLSLSASGGRTDTQYF.

This clonotype was picked up many times. V usage is TRBV7-9 and J usage is TRBJ1-2, with D unclear. Per the germline V gene, CDR1 is SEHNR and CDR2 is FQNEAQ (reference sequence). The CDR3 covers 13 residues. Deletions cut 4 bases from V and 6 bases from J, with 12 bases between. The CDR3 protein is CASSWDTVHGYTF. CDR3 coding DNA: TGTGCCAGCAGCTGGGATACCGTTCATGGCTACACCTTC. The complete variable domain, with remaining parts taken from reference TRBV7-9 and TRBJ1-2, reads DTGVSQNPRHKITKRGQNVTFRCDPISEHNRLYWYRQTLGQGPEFLTYFQNEAQLEKSRLLSDRFSAERPKGSFSTLEIQRTEQGDSAMYLCASSWDTVHGYTFGSGTRLTVV.